There are a few counts of the clone carrying this T cell receptor (beta chain). Its antigen remains unknown. TCRdb reanalysed the reads using MiXCR and keeps one entry per CDR3 protein. The sample contains some 300,000 distinct CDR3 sequences, about 9.2% of which appear only once. CDR1 is SGHDT, CDR2 YYEEEE, per germline. This CDR3 has 14 amino acids. The germline V and J ends were trimmed by 4 bases and 9 bases, with 19 bases remaining between them. The sample belongs to a study of T cell repertoires in cytomegalovirus infection. Broader study findings: HLA-C-restricted CMV clonotypes gave the most frequent clonotype in two of eight donors.

V usage is TRBV5-6 and J usage is TRBJ1-1, with TRBD1 as a possible D gene (5 bases). Material for sequencing was PBMCs. The receptor was isolated from a human donor in good health (CMV status not recorded). Some clones in this sample may be carry-over from other donors' samples. This CDR3 reads CASSPSGTVLKAFF. The CDR3 DNA is TGTGCCAGCAGCCCTTCAGGGACCGTGCTTAAAGCTTTCTTT.